This T cell receptor beta chain derives from a study of shared clonotypes between healthy human individuals. V shed 1 base and J shed 7 bases, with 10 bases lying between them. The CDR3 is made up of 13 amino acids. Germline V gene sequence: CDR1 MNHEY, CDR2 SMNVEV (reference sequence). Profiled with immunoSEQ multiplex PCR; TCRdb holds only in-frame clones, not every one. The table has roughly 500,000 clones, about four fifths seen once. This TCR came from a woman aged 40-49 years in good health. Some clones in this sample may be carry-over from other donors' samples. The sample was PBMCs. The rearrangement uses TRBV27 and TRBJ1-1, with D possibly being TRBD1 (5 bases). In DNA, the CDR3 is TGTGCCAGCAGTTTATGGGGGACTGGTGAAGCTTTCTTT. This gives the protein CASSLWGTGEAFF.